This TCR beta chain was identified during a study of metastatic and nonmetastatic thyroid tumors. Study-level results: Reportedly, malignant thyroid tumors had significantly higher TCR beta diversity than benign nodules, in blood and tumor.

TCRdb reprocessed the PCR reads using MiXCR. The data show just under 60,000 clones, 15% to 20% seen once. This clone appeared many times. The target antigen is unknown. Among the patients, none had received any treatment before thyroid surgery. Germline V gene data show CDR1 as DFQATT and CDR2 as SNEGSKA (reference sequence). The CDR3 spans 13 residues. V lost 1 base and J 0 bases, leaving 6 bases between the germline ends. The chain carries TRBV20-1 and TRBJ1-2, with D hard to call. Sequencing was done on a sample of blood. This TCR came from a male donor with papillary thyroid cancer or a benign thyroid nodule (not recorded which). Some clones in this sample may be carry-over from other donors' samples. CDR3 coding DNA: TGCAGTGCTAGAGGCCCGTCTAACTATGGCTACACCTTC. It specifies CSARGPSNYGYTF.